This T cell receptor beta chain is from a study of cytomegalovirus exposure and HLA in healthy donors. The study's findings and limits: Cytomegalovirus association was assigned to 170 or so TCR beta chains.

The PCR employed 60 Vbeta primers together with 13 Jbeta primers. Clones were read by immunoSEQ multiplex PCR, and TCRdb kept only the in-frame ones, dropping some. The sample lists 80,000 or so clones, around 79% occurring once. For this clone: Antigen: not known.

This CDR3 region has 13 residues. CDR1 MNHEY and CDR2 SMNVEV come from the germline V gene (reference sequence). Deletions cut 2 bases from V and 9 bases from J, with 11 bases between. The sample consisted of PBMCs. The genes are TRBV27 and TRBJ1-3; D uncertain. The sequence came from a man aged 35 to 55 in good health and CMV-seronegative. CDR3 sequence: CASSLSSGSTIYF. As DNA, the CDR3 is TGTGCCAGCAGTTTAAGCTCGGGGAGCACCATATATTTT.